This TCR beta chain was recorded in a study of blood T cell repertoires in COVID-19. Study information: The United States, Italy and Spain supplied acute and convalescent COVID-19 samples. T cells, B-cell-depleted T cells, or PBMCs provided the cDNA or gDNA that served as material.

Measured with immunoSEQ multiplex PCR; TCRdb has only the in-frame clones, and not every one. The sample includes about 430,000 clones, 70% to 90% of them seen just once. Deletions cut 6 bases from V and 4 bases from J, with 12 bases between. Germline CDR1 MNHEY, CDR2 SVGAGI. The length of the CDR3 is 13 residues. This clone was recorded only once. This clonotype was obtained from a woman aged 25 to 39 with acute COVID-19. Sequencing input: PBMCs or T cells enriched from blood (not recorded which). This sequence joins TRBV6-5 and TRBJ1-2; D is ambiguous. CDR3 DNA sequence: TGTGCCAGCAGACCGAACAGCCTCTATGGCTACACCTTC. It specifies CASRPNSLYGYTF.